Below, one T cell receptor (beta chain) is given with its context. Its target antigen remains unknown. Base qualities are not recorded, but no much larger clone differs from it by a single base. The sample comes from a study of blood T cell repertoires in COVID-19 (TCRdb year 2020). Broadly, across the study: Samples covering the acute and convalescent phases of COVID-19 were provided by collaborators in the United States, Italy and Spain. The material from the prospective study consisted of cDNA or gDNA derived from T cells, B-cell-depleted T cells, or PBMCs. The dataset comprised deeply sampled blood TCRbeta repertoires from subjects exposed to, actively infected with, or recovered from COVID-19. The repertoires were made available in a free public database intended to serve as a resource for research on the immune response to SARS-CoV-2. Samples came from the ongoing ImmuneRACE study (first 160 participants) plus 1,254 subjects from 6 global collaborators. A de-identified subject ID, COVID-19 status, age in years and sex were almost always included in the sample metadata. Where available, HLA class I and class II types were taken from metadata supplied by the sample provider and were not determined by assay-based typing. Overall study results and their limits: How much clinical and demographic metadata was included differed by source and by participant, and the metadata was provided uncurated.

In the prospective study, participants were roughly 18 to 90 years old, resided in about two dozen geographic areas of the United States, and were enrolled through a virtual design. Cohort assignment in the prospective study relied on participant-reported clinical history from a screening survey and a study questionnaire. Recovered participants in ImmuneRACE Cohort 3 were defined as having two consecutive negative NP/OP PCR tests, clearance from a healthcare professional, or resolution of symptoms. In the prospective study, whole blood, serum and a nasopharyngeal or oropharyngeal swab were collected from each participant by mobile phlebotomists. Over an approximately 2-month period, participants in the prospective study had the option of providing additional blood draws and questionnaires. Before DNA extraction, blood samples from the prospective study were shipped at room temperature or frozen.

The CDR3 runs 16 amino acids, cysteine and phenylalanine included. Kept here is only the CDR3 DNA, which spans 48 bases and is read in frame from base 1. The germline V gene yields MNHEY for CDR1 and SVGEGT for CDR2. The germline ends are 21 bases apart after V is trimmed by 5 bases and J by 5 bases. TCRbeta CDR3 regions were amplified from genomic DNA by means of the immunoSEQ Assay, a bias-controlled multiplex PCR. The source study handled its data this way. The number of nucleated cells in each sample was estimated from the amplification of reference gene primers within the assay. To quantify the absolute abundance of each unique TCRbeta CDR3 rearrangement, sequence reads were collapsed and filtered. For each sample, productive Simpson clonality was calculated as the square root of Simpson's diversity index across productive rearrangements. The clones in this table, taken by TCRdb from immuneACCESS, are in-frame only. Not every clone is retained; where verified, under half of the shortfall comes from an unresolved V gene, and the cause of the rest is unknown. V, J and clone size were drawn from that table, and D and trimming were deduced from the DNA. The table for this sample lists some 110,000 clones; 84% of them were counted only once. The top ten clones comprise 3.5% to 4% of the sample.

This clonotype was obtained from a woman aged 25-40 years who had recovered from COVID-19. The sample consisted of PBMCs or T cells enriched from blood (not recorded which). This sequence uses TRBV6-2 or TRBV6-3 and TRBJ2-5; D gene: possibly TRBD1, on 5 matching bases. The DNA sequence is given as TGTGCCAGCAGTATAGGGCAGGGTACAGGTTCGGAGACCCAGTACTTC. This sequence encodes CASSIGQGTGSETQYF.